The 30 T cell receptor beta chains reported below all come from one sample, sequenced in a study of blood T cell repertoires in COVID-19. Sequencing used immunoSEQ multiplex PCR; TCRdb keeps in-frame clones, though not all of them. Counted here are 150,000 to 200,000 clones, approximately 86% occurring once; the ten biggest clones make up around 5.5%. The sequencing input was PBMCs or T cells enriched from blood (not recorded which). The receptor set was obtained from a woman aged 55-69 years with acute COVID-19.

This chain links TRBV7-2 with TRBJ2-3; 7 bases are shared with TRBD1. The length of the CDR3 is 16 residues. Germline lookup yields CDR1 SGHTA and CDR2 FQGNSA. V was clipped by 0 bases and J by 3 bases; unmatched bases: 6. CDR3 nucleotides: TGTGCCAGCAGCTTAGCGTCGGGACAGTTAACAGATACGCAGTATTTT. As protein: CASSLASGQLTDTQYF. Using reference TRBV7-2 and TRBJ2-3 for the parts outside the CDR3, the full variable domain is GAGVSQSPSNKVTEKGKDVELRCDPISGHTALYWYRQSLGQGLEFLIYFQGNSAPDKSGLPSDRFSAERTGGSVSTLTIQRTQQEDSAVYLCASSLASGQLTDTQYFGPGTRLTVL.

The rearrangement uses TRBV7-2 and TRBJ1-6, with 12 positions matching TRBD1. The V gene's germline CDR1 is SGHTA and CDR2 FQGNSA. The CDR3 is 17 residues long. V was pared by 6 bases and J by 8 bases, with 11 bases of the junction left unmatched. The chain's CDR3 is CASRSGTGGFTDSPLHF. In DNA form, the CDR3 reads TGTGCCAGCAGGTCCGGGACAGGGGGCTTTACTGATTCACCCCTCCACTTT.

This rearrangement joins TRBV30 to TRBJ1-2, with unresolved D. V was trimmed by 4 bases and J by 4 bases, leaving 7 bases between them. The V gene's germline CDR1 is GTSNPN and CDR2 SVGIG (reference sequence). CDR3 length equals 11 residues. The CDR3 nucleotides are TGTGCCTGGAACCGGGGCTATGGCTACACCTTC. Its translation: CAWNRGYGYTF.

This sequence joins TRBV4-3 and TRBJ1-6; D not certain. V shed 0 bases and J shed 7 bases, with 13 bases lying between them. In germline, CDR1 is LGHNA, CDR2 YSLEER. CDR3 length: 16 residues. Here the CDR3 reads CASSQDREGKNSPLHF. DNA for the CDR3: TGCGCCAGCAGCCAAGATCGGGAGGGTAAGAATTCACCCCTCCACTTT.

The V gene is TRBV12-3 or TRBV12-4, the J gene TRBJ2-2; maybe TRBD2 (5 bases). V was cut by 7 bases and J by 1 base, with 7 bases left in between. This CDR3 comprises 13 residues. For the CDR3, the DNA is TGTGCCAGCAACCGGGGGAACACCGGGGAGCTGTTTTTT. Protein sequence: CASNRGNTGELFF.

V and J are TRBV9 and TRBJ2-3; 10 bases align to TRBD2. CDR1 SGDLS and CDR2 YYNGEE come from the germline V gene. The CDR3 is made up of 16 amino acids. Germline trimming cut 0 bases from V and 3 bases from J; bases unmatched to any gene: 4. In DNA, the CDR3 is TGTGCCAGCAGCGTAGGAGGGGGACTAGCGACAGATACGCAGTATTTT. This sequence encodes CASSVGGGLATDTQYF.

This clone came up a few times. The CDR3 DNA reads as TGTGCCAGCAGCGGGGAGCCCTATGGCTACACCTTC. This encodes CASSGEPYGYTF. The V gene is TRBV5-4, the J gene TRBJ1-2; D unclear. This CDR3 is 12 amino acids long. Trimming took off 4 bases at V and 4 bases at J, with 8 bases between the two ends. CDR1 and CDR2 from the germline V gene are SGHNT and YYREEE (reference sequence). Filled out from reference TRBV5-4 and TRBJ1-2, the complete variable domain reads ETGVTQSPTHLIKTRGQQVTLRCSSQSGHNTVSWYQQALGQGPQFIFQYYREEENGRGNFPPRFSGLQFPNYSSELNVNALELDDSALYLCASSGEPYGYTFGSGTRLTVV.

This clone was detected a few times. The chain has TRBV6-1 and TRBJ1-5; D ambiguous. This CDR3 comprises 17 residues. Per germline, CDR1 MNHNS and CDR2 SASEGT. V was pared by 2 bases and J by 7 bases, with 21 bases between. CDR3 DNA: TGTGCCAGCAGTGAACAGATTTTTTTTGGCGAGGGCCAGCCCCAGCATTTT. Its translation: CASSEQIFFGEGQPQHF.

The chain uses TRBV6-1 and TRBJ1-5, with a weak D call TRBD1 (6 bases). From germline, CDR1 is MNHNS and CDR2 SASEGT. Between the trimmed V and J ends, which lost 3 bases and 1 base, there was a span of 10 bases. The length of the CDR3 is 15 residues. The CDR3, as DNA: TGTGCCAGCAGTGATCAGGGGTGGAGCAATCAGCCCCAGCATTTT. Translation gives CASSDQGWSNQPQHF.

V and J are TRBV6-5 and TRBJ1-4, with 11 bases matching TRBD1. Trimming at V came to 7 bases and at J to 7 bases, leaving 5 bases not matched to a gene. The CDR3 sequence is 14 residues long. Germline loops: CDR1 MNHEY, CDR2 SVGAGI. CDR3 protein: CASIGQGAGEKLFF. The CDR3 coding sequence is TGTGCCAGCATCGGACAGGGGGCAGGTGAAAAACTGTTTTTT.

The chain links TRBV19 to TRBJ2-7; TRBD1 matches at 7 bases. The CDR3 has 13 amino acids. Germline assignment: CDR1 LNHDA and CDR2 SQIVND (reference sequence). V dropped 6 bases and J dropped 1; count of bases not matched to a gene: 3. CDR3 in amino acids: CASSSDRSYEQYF. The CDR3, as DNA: TGTGCCAGTAGCTCGGACAGGTCCTACGAGCAGTACTTC.

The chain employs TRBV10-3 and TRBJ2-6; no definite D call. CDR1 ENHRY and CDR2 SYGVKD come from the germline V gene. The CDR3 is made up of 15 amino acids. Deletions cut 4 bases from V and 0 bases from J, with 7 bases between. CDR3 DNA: TGTGCCATCAGTGTGGGCGCCTCTGGGGCCAACGTCCTGACTTTC. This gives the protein CAISVGASGANVLTF.

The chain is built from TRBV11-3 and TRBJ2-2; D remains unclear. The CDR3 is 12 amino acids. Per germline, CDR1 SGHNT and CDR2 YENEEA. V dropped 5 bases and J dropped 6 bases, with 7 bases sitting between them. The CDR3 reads CASSHRAGELFF. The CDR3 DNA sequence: TGTGCCAGCAGCCACCGGGCCGGGGAGCTGTTTTTT. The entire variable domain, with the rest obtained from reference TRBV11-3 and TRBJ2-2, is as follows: EAGVVQSPRYKIIEKKQPVAFWCNPISGHNTLYWYLQNLGQGPELLIRYENEEAVDDSQLPKDRFSAERLKGVDSTLKIQPAELGDSAVYLCASSHRAGELFFGEGSRLTVL.

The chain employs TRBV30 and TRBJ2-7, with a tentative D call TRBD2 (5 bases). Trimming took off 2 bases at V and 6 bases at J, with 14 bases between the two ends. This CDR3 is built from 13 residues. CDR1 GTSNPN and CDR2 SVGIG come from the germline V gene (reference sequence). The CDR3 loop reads CAWSSGNGIEQYF. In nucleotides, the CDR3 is TGTGCCTGGAGTTCCGGGAATGGTATCGAGCAGTACTTC.

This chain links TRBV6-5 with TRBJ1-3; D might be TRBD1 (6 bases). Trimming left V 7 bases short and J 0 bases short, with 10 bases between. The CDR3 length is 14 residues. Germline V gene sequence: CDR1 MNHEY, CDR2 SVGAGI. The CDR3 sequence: CASKGGDSGNTIYF. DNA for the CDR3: TGTGCCAGCAAAGGGGGAGACTCTGGAAACACCATATATTTT.

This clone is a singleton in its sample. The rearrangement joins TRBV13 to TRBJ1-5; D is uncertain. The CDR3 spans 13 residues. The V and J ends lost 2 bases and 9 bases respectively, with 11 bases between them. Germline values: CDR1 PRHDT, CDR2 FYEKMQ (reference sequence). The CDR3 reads CASSLLGEGPQHF. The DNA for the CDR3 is TGTGCCAGCAGCTTACTCGGAGAGGGGCCCCAGCATTTT.

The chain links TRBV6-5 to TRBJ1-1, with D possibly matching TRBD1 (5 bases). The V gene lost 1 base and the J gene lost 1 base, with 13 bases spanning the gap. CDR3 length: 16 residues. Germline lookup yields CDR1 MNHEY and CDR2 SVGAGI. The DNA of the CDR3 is TGTGCCAGCAGTTACTTGACAGCCACTTCGAACACTGAAGCTTTCTTT. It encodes CASSYLTATSNTEAFF.

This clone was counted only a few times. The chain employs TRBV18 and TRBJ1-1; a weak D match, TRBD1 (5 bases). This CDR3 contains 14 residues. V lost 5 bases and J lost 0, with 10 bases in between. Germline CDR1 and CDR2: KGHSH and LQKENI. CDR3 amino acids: CASSGGALNTEAFF. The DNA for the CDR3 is TGTGCCAGCTCAGGAGGGGCCTTGAACACTGAAGCTTTCTTT.

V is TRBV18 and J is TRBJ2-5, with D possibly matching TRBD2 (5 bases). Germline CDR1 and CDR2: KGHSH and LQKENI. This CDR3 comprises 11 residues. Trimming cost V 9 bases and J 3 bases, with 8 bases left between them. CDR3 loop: CASRREETQYF. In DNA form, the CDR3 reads TGTGCCAGTCGGCGGGAAGAGACCCAGTACTTC. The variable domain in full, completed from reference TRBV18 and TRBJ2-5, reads NAGVMQNPRHLVRRRGQEARLRCSPMKGHSHVYWYRQLPEEGLKFMVYLQKENIIDESGMPKERFSAEFPKEGPSILRIQQVVRGDSAAYFCASRREETQYFGPGTRLLVL.

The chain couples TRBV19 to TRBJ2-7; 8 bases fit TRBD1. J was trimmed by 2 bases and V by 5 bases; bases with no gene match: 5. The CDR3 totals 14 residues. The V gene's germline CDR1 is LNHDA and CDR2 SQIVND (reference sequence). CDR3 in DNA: TGTGCCAGTAGTCCCCGGACAGGGACCTACGAGCAGTACTTC. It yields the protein CASSPRTGTYEQYF.

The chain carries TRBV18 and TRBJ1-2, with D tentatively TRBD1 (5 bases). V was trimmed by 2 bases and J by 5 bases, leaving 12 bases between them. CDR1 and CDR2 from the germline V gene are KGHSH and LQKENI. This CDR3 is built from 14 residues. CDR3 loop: CASSPESQGYGYTF. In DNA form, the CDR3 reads TGTGCCAGCTCACCAGAGAGCCAGGGATATGGCTACACCTTC.

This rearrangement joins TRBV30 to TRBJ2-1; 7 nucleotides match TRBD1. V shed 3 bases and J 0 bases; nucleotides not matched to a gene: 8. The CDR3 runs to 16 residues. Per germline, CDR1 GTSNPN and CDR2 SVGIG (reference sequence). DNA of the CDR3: TGTGCCTGGAGATCGGAACAGGGGAGCTCCTACAATGAGCAGTTCTTC. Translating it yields CAWRSEQGSSYNEQFF.

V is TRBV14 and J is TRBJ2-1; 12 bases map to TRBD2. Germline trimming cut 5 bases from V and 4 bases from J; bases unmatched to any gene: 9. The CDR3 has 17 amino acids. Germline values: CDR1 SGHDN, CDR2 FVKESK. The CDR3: CASSDWLAGGIYNEQFF. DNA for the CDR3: TGTGCCAGCAGCGATTGGCTAGCGGGAGGGATATACAATGAGCAGTTCTTC.

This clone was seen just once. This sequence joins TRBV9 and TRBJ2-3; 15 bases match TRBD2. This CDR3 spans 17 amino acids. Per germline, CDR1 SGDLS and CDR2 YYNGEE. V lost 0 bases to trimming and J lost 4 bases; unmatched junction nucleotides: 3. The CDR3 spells CASSVAGLAGGPDTQYF. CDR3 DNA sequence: TGTGCCAGCAGCGTAGCGGGACTAGCGGGGGGCCCAGATACGCAGTATTTT.

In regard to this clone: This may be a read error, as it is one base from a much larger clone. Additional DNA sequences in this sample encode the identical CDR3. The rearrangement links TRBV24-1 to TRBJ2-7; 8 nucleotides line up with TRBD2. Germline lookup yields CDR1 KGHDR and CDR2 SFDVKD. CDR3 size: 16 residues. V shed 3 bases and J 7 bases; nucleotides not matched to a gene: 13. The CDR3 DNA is TGTGCCACCAGTGATAGTACTAGCGGAACCCACTATGAGCAGTACTTC. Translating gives CATSDSTSGTHYEQYF.

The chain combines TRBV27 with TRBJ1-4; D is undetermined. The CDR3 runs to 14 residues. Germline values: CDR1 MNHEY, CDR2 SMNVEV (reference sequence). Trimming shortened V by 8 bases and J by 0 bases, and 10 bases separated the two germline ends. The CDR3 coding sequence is TGTGCCAGCCGGGAGAGAGCAACTAATGAAAAACTGTTTTTT. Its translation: CASRERATNEKLFF.

The CDR3 reads CASKEAGLSVTAFF. The CDR3, as DNA: TGTGCCAGCAAAGAGGCAGGACTTTCTGTGACCGCTTTCTTT. The chain links TRBV7-2 to TRBJ1-1, with D uncertain. The germline V gene has CDR1 SGHTA and CDR2 FQGNSA. This CDR3 spans 14 amino acids. V was clipped by 7 bases and J by 11 bases, with 23 bases between them.

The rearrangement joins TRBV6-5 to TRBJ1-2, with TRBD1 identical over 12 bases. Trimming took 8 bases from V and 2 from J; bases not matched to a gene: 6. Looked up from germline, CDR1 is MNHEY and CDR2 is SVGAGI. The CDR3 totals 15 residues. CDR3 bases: TGTGCCAGCTCGGGACAGGGGGCAGGGAACTATGGCTACACCTTC. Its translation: CASSGQGAGNYGYTF.

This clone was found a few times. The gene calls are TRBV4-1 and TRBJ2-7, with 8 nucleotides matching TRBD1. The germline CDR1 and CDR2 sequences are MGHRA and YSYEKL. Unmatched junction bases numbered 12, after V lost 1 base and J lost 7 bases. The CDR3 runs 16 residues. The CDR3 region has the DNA TGCGCCAGCAGCCAAGCCCTCGGACAGGGTTTGGGGGAGCAGTACGTC. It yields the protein CASSQALGQGLGEQYV.

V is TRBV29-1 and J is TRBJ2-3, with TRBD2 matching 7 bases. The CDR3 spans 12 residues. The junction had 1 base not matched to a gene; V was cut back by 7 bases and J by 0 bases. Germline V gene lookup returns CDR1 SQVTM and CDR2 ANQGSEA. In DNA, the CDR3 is TGCAGCGCAGCGGGGAGCACAGATACGCAGTATTTT. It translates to CSAAGSTDTQYF.